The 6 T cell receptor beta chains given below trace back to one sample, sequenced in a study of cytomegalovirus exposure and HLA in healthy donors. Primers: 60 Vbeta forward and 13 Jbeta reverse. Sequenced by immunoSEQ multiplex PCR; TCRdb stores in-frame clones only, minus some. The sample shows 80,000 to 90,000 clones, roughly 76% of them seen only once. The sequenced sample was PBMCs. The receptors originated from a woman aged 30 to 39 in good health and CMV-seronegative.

In nucleotides, the CDR3 is TGTGCCAGCAGCTCTCCGGCGGGAGGGCCGACAGATACGCAGTATTTT. Its protein is CASSSPAGGPTDTQYF. V usage is TRBV7-2 and J usage is TRBJ2-3; 9 bases map to TRBD2. CDR3 size: 16 residues. From germline, CDR1 is SGHTA and CDR2 FQGNSA. The junction had 8 bases not matched to a gene; V was cut back by 4 bases and J by 3 bases. Together with reference TRBV7-2 and TRBJ2-3, the CDR3 gives the full variable domain: GAGVSQSPSNKVTEKGKDVELRCDPISGHTALYWYRQSLGQGLEFLIYFQGNSAPDKSGLPSDRFSAERTGGSVSTLTIQRTQQEDSAVYLCASSSPAGGPTDTQYFGPGTRLTVL.

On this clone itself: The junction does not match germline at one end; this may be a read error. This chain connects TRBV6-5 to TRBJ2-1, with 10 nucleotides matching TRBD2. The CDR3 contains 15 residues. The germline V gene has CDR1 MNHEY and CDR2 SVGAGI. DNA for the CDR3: TGTGCCAGCAGACCTCTAGCGGGAGTTGACAATGGGCAGTTCTTC. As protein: CASRPLAGVDNGQFF.

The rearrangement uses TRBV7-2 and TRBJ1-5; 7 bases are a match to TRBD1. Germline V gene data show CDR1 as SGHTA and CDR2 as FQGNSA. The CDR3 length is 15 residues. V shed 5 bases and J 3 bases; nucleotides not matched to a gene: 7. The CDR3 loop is CASSAQGTVNQPQHF. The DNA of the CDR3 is TGTGCCAGCAGCGCCCAGGGGACAGTCAATCAGCCCCAGCATTTT.

The CDR3 here is CAISEWQGPNTF. The CDR3 bases are TGTGCCATCAGTGAGTGGCAGGGGCCCAACACCTTC. The chain joins TRBV10-3 to TRBJ1-2, with a tentative D call TRBD1 (6 bases). V was trimmed by 1 base and J by 12 bases, leaving 12 bases between them. The CDR3 is made up of 12 amino acids. Per the germline V gene, CDR1 is ENHRY and CDR2 is SYGVKD.

In DNA, the CDR3 is TGCGCCAGCAGGGCCGGACAGGGACTGTATGGCTACACCTTC. This encodes CASRAGQGLYGYTF. The V gene is TRBV5-1, the J gene TRBJ1-2; TRBD1 agrees at 8 bases. V dropped 5 bases and J dropped 5; count of bases not matched to a gene: 8. CDR3 length: 14 residues. Germline V gene data show CDR1 as SGHRS and CDR2 as YFSETQ. The whole variable domain, filled in from reference TRBV5-1 and TRBJ1-2, reads KAGVTQTPRYLIKTRGQQVTLSCSPISGHRSVSWYQQTPGQGLQFLFEYFSETQRNKGNFPGRFSGRQFSNSRSEMNVSTLELGDSALYLCASRAGQGLYGYTFGSGTRLTVV.

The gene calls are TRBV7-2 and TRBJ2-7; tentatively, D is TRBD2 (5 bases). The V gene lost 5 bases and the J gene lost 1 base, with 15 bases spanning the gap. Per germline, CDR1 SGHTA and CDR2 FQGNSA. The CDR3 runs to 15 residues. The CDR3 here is CASSVSGAVSYEQYF. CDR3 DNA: TGTGCCAGCAGCGTGAGCGGAGCAGTATCCTACGAGCAGTACTTC.